The 11 T cell receptor beta chains reported below all come from one sample, sequenced in a study of Tregs in tolerant kidney transplant recipients. Only in-frame clones appear in the TCRdb table, and some are missing; sequencing was by immunoSEQ multiplex PCR. The data contain about 120,000 clones, about 90% of them singletons. Sequencing used CD4+ T cells from blood. Receptor source: a human donor in good health.

The chain uses TRBV6-1 and TRBJ1-1, with TRBD1 as a possible D gene (5 bases). From germline, CDR1 is MNHNS and CDR2 SASEGT. The CDR3 consists of 13 residues. V lost 6 bases, J lost 5 bases, and 13 bases lay in between. CDR3 coding DNA: TGTGCCAGCAGGCAGGGTCCGGGGACTGAAGCTTTCTTT. Translation gives CASRQGPGTEAFF.

The J gene is TRBJ2-5, the V gene TRBV9, with a tentative D call TRBD2 (5 bases). Germline CDR1 and CDR2: SGDLS and YYNGEE. CDR3 length: 16 residues. The V gene lost 3 bases and the J gene lost 1 base, with 16 bases spanning the gap. CDR3: CASSADSFRGQETQYF. Written as DNA, the CDR3 is TGTGCCAGCAGCGCAGACTCCTTCCGGGGCCAAGAGACCCAGTACTTC.

This chain links TRBV29-1 with TRBJ1-1; 9 bases map to TRBD1. Germline-derived CDR1 and CDR2 are SQVTM and ANQGSEA. CDR3 length equals 12 residues. V lost 6 bases and J lost 6; bases outside the gene matches: 5. CDR3 sequence: CSVGQGLSEAFF. The CDR3 DNA reads as TGCAGCGTCGGACAGGGGTTATCTGAAGCTTTCTTT.

The gene calls are TRBV10-1 and TRBJ2-2; 8 bases line up with TRBD1. CDR1 and CDR2 (germline): WNHNN, SYGVQD (reference sequence). V gave up 6 bases and J gave up 3 bases; unmatched junction bases: 3. The CDR3 length is 14 residues. CDR3: CASSRGLDTGELFF. For the CDR3, the DNA is TGCGCCAGCAGCAGGGGGCTGGACACCGGGGAGCTGTTTTTT.

The chain is built from TRBV29-1 and TRBJ1-2, with TRBD1 matching over 8 bases. V gave up 6 bases and J gave up 6 bases; unmatched junction bases: 6. The CDR3 consists of 12 residues. Germline lookup yields CDR1 SQVTM and CDR2 ANQGSEA. The CDR3 sequence: CSVVGQGDGYTF. CDR3 nucleotide sequence: TGCAGCGTCGTCGGACAGGGAGATGGCTACACCTTC.

This rearrangement joins TRBV6-5 to TRBJ2-3, with D tentatively TRBD2 (6 bases). Trimming took off 2 bases at V and 0 bases at J, with 6 bases between the two ends. Germline CDR1 reads MNHEY; CDR2 reads SVGAGI. The CDR3 length is 14 residues. The CDR3 DNA is TGTGCCAGCAGTTACGCGGGGAGCACAGATACGCAGTATTTT. This sequence encodes CASSYAGSTDTQYF.

The rearrangement uses TRBV7-9 and TRBJ2-3; unclear D gene. Trimming pared 5 bases from V and 2 bases from J, leaving 11 bases between. The CDR3 loop spans 14 amino acids. Germline assignment: CDR1 SEHNR and CDR2 FQNEAQ (reference sequence). CDR3 in amino acids: CASSPGWNTDTQYF. In DNA, the CDR3 is TGTGCCAGCAGCCCAGGATGGAACACAGATACGCAGTATTTT.

This chain joins TRBV13 and TRBJ1-2; D is uncertain. Trimming removed 5 bases at V and 4 bases at J, with 20 bases between. CDR1 PRHDT and CDR2 FYEKMQ come from the germline V gene (reference sequence). This CDR3 has 16 residues. This CDR3 is CASSETRRLQFYGYTF. The DNA for the CDR3 is TGTGCCAGCAGCGAGACCCGGCGGCTGCAATTCTATGGCTACACCTTC.

The chain has TRBV19 and TRBJ2-1; 11 bases map to TRBD1. The CDR3 has 15 amino acids. Trimming removed 6 bases from V and 6 bases from J; junction bases left unmatched: 7. CDR1 LNHDA and CDR2 SQIVND come from the germline V gene (reference sequence). CDR3 sequence reads: CASRPGGTGGNEQFF. The CDR3, as DNA: TGTGCCAGTAGACCTGGGGGGACAGGGGGCAATGAGCAGTTCTTC.

The chain carries TRBV29-1 and TRBJ2-3; D not certain. Deletions cut 4 bases from V and 2 bases from J, with 10 bases between. Germline CDR1 reads SQVTM; CDR2 reads ANQGSEA. This CDR3 region has 13 residues. The CDR3 sequence: CSVVAGYTDTQYF. CDR3 coding DNA: TGCAGCGTTGTAGCCGGTTACACAGATACGCAGTATTTT.

The chain couples TRBV9 to TRBJ2-6, with D perhaps matching TRBD1 or TRBD2 (5 bases each). V lost 0 bases, J lost 2 bases, and 12 bases lay in between. The CDR3 contains 17 residues. Looked up from germline, CDR1 is SGDLS and CDR2 is YYNGEE. CDR3: CASSVVPGRAGANVLTF. The CDR3 DNA reads as TGTGCCAGCAGCGTAGTGCCAGGGAGAGCTGGGGCCAACGTCCTGACTTTC.